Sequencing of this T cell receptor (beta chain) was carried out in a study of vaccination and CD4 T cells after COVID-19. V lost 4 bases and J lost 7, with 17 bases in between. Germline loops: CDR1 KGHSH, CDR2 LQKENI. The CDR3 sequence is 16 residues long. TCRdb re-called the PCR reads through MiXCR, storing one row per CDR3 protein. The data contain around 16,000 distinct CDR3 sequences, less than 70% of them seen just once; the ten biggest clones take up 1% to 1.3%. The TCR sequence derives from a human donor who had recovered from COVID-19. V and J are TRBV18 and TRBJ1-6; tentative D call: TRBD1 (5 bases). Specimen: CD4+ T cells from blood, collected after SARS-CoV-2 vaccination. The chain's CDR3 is CASSRPSGPSNSPLHF. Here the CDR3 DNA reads TGTGCCAGCTCACGACCCTCGGGACCCTCAAATTCACCCCTCCACTTT.